Presented here are 23 T cell receptor beta chains from one specimen sequenced in a study of blood T cells in healthy people across ages. The use of a sample-barcoded 5' primer and a J-beta primer mix characterized a second PCR of about 7 to 12 cycles. A single record per CDR3 protein comes from TCRdb applying MiXCR to the 5' RACE reads. The table has about 1,800,000 distinct CDR3 sequences, 28% seen once. The sample comprised blood. The origin of the receptors is a woman under 40 in good health.

A word on this clonotype: A single base separates this from a much larger clone, so it may be a read error. The chain carries TRBV10-3 and TRBJ2-5; D perhaps matches TRBD2 (5 bases). CDR1 and CDR2 from the germline V gene are ENHRY and SYGVKD. The CDR3 sequence is 13 residues long. Here the CDR3 DNA reads TGTGTCATCAGTGCGGGCGGCCAAGAGACCCAGTACTTC. Translating gives CVISAGGQETQYF.

This clonotype has a handful of counts. The rearrangement uses TRBV12-3 or TRBV12-4 and TRBJ1-4, with D possibly being TRBD1 (6 bases). The CDR3 is made up of 16 amino acids. Trimming stripped 5 bases from V and 8 bases from J, with 21 bases between. For the CDR3, the DNA is TGTGCCAGCAGTCCCGGGCCAGGGGCCGGGGGGGAAAAACTGTTTTTT. Amino acid sequence: CASSPGPGAGGEKLFF.

The rearrangement links TRBV10-1 to TRBJ1-5; 7 nucleotides agree with TRBD1. The CDR3 runs to 15 residues. CDR1 and CDR2 (germline): WNHNN, SYGVQD (reference sequence). V gave up 2 bases and J gave up 7 bases; unmatched junction bases: 8. Here the CDR3 DNA reads TGCGCCAGCAGTGAGCACTGGACAGGCTGGCAGCCCCAGCATTTT. Protein: CASSEHWTGWQPQHF.

This clonotype showed up many times. V and J are TRBV27 and TRBJ2-7; D is unresolved. The V and J ends lost 2 bases and 3 bases respectively, with 11 bases between them. This CDR3 comprises 14 residues. The germline V gene encodes CDR1 MNHEY and CDR2 SMNVEV (reference sequence). The CDR3 loop is CASSLGPGDYEQYF. The CDR3 nucleotides are TGTGCCAGCAGTTTAGGGCCAGGAGACTACGAGCAGTACTTC.

This clonotype was recorded many times. The V gene is TRBV29-1, the J gene TRBJ1-2, with TRBD1 identical over 7 bases. The J segment lost 1 base and the V segment lost 1 base, leaving 6 bases of the junction unmatched. Germline CDR1 SQVTM, CDR2 ANQGSEA. The CDR3 consists of 15 residues. CDR3 bases: TGCAGCGTTGAAGGCAACAGGGGCAGTAACTATGGCTACACCTTC. This encodes CSVEGNRGSNYGYTF.

This clonotype was found a few times. The chain has TRBV27 and TRBJ2-7; possibly TRBD1 for D (6 bases). Trimming pared 6 bases from V and 3 bases from J, leaving 18 bases between. The CDR3 length is 15 residues. Germline CDR1 is MNHEY and CDR2 is SMNVEV (reference sequence). In DNA form, the CDR3 reads TGTGCCAGCAGCATCACAGGGAGAGGAAACTACGAGCAGTACTTC. Protein sequence: CASSITGRGNYEQYF.

This clonotype was seen repeatedly, ten times or more. One end of the junction fails to match germline, which may point to a read error. The rearrangement uses TRBV20-1 and TRBJ1-2; TRBD1 agrees at 9 bases. CDR3 size: 12 residues. Germline values: CDR1 DFQATT, CDR2 SNEGSKA (reference sequence). As DNA, the CDR3 is TGCAGTGCTGGAGACAGGGGGTACGGCTACACCTTC. This gives the protein CSAGDRGYGYTF.

This chain joins TRBV29-1 and TRBJ2-4, with 9 bases fitting TRBD1. Per the germline V gene, CDR1 is SQVTM and CDR2 is ANQGSEA. This CDR3 region has 13 residues. The J segment lost 7 bases and the V segment lost 5 bases, leaving 6 bases of the junction unmatched. CDR3 loop: CSVMSTGGNIQYF. CDR3 nucleotides: TGCAGCGTTATGTCGACAGGGGGGAACATTCAGTACTTC.

Worth noting for this clonotype: A much larger clone differs by one base, so this may be a read error. The J gene is TRBJ2-7, the V gene TRBV20-1; 8 bases match TRBD1. Trimming cost V 7 bases and J 6 bases; bases outside gene matches: 5. Germline CDR1 and CDR2: DFQATT and SNEGSKA (reference sequence). The CDR3 covers 11 residues. This CDR3 reads CSVADRGEQYF. The CDR3 DNA is TGCAGTGTTGCCGACAGGGGCGAGCAGTACTTC.

The V gene is TRBV10-2, the J gene TRBJ2-3; D remains unclear. Germline V gene sequence: CDR1 WSHSY, CDR2 SAAADI. Trimming removed 11 bases from V and 1 base from J, with 7 bases in between. The CDR3 is 11 residues long. CDR3 sequence: CAGSRTDTQYF. CDR3 DNA: TGCGCCGGCTCCCGCACAGATACGCAGTATTTT.

The V gene is TRBV20-1, the J gene TRBJ2-7; maybe TRBD2 (5 bases). The V end lost 0 bases, the J end lost 2 bases, and 11 bases lay between the germline ends. The CDR3 spans 14 residues. The germline gives CDR1 DFQATT, CDR2 SNEGSKA (reference sequence). In DNA form, the CDR3 reads TGCAGTGCTAGAGATTTAGAGAGGGCCTACGAGCAGTACTTC. Translating gives CSARDLERAYEQYF.

Concerning this clonotype itself: Germline is not matched at one junction end, which may reflect a read error. The rearrangement uses TRBV12-3 or TRBV12-4 and TRBJ2-5; TRBD1 matches 8 bases. This CDR3 is built from 16 residues. The CDR3 nucleotides are TGTGCCAGCAGTGGGGGACAGGACCGGGGGCAAGAGACCCTGTACTTC. It yields the protein CASSGGQDRGQETLYF.

V and J are TRBV12-3 or TRBV12-4 and TRBJ2-5; 7 bases fit TRBD1. The CDR3 runs to 15 residues. J lost 4 bases, V lost 8 bases, and 13 bases had no gene match. CDR3 in amino acids: CASGLGQLGRETQYF. The DNA for the CDR3 is TGTGCCAGCGGACTGGGACAGCTCGGGCGAGAGACCCAGTACTTC.

The rearrangement joins TRBV4-1 to TRBJ1-2; no definite D call. The CDR3 is 13 amino acids. Germline V gives CDR1 MGHRA, CDR2 YSYEKL. V was clipped by 0 bases and J by 7 bases, with 9 bases between them. The CDR3 here is CASSQEARAGYTF. DNA for the CDR3: TGCGCCAGCAGCCAAGAGGCACGCGCTGGCTACACCTTC.

The rearrangement joins TRBV2 to TRBJ2-7; D gene uncertain. The CDR3 runs to 10 residues. Germline assignment: CDR1 SNHLY and CDR2 FYNNEI. V dropped 6 bases and J dropped 4 bases, with 4 bases sitting between them. CDR3 nucleotide sequence: TGTGCCAGCAGGAATTACGAGCAGTACTTC. Translated: CASRNYEQYF.

This clonotype was found a few times. V is TRBV20-1 and J is TRBJ2-5; 8 bases are a match to TRBD1. The germline gives CDR1 DFQATT, CDR2 SNEGSKA (reference sequence). The CDR3 is 12 residues long. J lost 4 bases, V lost 6 bases, and 4 bases had no gene match. CDR3 in DNA: TGCAGTGCGGAGACAGGGGTAGAGACCCAGTACTTC. Its protein product is CSAETGVETQYF.

The chain uses TRBV29-1 and TRBJ1-1; weak D call: TRBD1 (6 bases). The V and J ends lost 7 bases and 6 bases respectively, with 15 bases between them. The V gene's germline CDR1 is SQVTM and CDR2 ANQGSEA. The CDR3 totals 12 residues. The DNA for the CDR3 is TGCAGCGGTGACCGGGGGGGGCCTGAAGCTTTCTTT. This codes for CSGDRGGPEAFF.

The chain has TRBV20-1 and TRBJ2-7; D gene unclear. Judging by the DNA end, TRBJ2-5 fits better; the J call may be wrong. The CDR3 consists of 11 residues. Looked up from germline, CDR1 is DFQATT and CDR2 is SNEGSKA (reference sequence). The CDR3 loop reads CSASWVETQYF. In DNA, the CDR3 is TGCAGTGCTAGTTGGGTGGAGACCCAGTACTTC.

The V call is TRBV20-1, the J call TRBJ2-3; the D call may be TRBD1 or TRBD2 (5 bases each). The germline CDR1 and CDR2 sequences are DFQATT and SNEGSKA (reference sequence). This CDR3 is built from 13 residues. Trimming cost V 8 bases and J 2 bases, with 14 bases left between them. CDR3 in amino acids: CSNRDQYTDTQYF. The DNA for the CDR3 is TGCAGTAACCGGGACCAGTACACAGATACGCAGTATTTT.

This chain connects TRBV6-5 to TRBJ2-7; 7 bases agree with TRBD2. CDR3 length: 16 amino acids. J lost 0 bases, V lost 0 bases, and 5 bases had no gene match. Germline CDR1 and CDR2: MNHEY and SVGAGI. CDR3 DNA: TGTGCCAGCAGTTACTCCGGGACTACAAGCTCCTACGAGCAGTACTTC. It is translated as CASSYSGTTSSYEQYF.

This clonotype was counted only a few times. This chain joins TRBV29-1 and TRBJ1-1; 7 bases match TRBD1. Germline values: CDR1 SQVTM, CDR2 ANQGSEA. V was clipped by 3 bases and J by 3 bases; unmatched bases: 4. The length of the CDR3 is 13 residues. The CDR3 reads CSVDRGGYTEAFF. CDR3 bases: TGCAGCGTTGACAGGGGGGGGTACACTGAAGCTTTCTTT.

About this clonotype: One end of the junction is discordant with germline, which a read error may explain. The chain recombines TRBV7-3 with TRBJ1-6, with D hard to call. The length of the CDR3 is 15 residues. Germline values: CDR1 SGHTA, CDR2 FQGTGA. This CDR3 reads CVSSLTGDSYSPLHF. The DNA for the CDR3 is TGTGTCAGCAGCTTAACTGGGGATTCGTATTCACCCCTCCACTTT.

This clonotype was counted only a few times. The chain links TRBV3-1 to TRBJ1-2, with a tentative D call TRBD1 (5 bases). The CDR3 has 15 amino acids. Germline CDR1 LGHDT, CDR2 YNNKEL (reference sequence). Trimming removed 1 base at V and 4 bases at J, with 13 bases between. Written as DNA, the CDR3 is TGTGCCAGCAGCCAAGTCCGGGGGACCGGCTATGGCTACACCTTC. As protein: CASSQVRGTGYGYTF.